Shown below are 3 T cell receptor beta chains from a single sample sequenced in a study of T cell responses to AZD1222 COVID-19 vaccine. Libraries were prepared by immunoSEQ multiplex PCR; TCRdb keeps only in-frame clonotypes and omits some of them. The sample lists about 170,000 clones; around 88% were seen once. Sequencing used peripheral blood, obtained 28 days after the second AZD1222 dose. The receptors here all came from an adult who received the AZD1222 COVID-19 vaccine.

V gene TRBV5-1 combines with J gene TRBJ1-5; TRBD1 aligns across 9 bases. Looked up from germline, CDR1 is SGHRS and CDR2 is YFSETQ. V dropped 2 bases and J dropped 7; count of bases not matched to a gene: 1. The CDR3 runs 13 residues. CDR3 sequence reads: CASSLQGAQPQHF. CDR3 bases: TGCGCCAGCAGCTTACAGGGGGCCCAGCCCCAGCATTTT.

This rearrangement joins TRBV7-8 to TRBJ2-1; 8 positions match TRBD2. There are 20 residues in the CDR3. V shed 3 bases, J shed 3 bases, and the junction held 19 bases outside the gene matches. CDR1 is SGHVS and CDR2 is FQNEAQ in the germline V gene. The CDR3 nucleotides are TGTGCCAGCAGCTTTCGGGCGGGGGGCCTACTAACCGACCGCTACAATGAGCAGTTCTTC. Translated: CASSFRAGGLLTDRYNEQFF.

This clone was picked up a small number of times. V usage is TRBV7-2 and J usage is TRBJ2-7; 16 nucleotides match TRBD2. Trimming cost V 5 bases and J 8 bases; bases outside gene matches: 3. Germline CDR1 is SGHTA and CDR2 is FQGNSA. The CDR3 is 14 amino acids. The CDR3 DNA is TGTGCCAGCAGCCGGGGACTAGCGGGGGGGCAGCAGTACTTC. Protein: CASSRGLAGGQQYF.